The sequence of this T cell receptor (beta chain) was determined in a study of blood T cell repertoires in COVID-19 (dated by TCRdb to 2018 to 2020). Looking at the study overall: Samples from collaborators originated in the United States, Italy and Spain and spanned both the acute and convalescent phases of COVID-19. The sample metadata nearly always contained a de-identified subject ID, COVID-19 status, age in years and sex. Subjects who had been exposed to COVID-19, were actively infected with it, or had recovered from it provided the deeply sampled blood TCRbeta repertoires that made up the dataset. The prospective study material was composed of cDNA or gDNA derived from T cells, B-cell-depleted T cells, or PBMCs. Where available, HLA class I and class II types were obtained from metadata supplied by the sample provider rather than from assay-based typing. Samples came from the ongoing ImmuneRACE study (first 160 participants) plus 1,254 subjects from 6 global collaborators. The repertoires were made available in a free public database intended to serve as a resource for research on the immune response to SARS-CoV-2. The full study reports these points: How much clinical and demographic metadata was included differed by source and by participant, and the metadata was provided uncurated.

The trim is 0 bases for V and 3 bases for J, with a gap of 12 bases between the germline ends. From the germline V gene (reference sequence), CDR1 is LGHDT and CDR2 is YNNKEL. Inclusive of the bounding cysteine and phenylalanine, the CDR3 is 16 residues long. Just the 48-base CDR3 DNA is kept, in frame starting at base 1. Each collaborating institution followed its own protocols to collect whole blood in K2EDTA tubes. For TCRbeta analysis, collaborators shipped samples in one of three forms: frozen whole blood, isolated PBMCs, or DNA extracted from either of those sample types. TCRbeta CDR3 regions were amplified from genomic DNA using the immunoSEQ Assay, a bias-controlled multiplex PCR. The original pipeline was this. The number of nucleated cells in each sample was estimated from the amplification of reference gene primers within the assay. To quantify the absolute abundance of each unique TCRbeta CDR3 rearrangement, sequence reads were collapsed and filtered. Productive Simpson clonality was computed per sample as the square root of Simpson's diversity index over productive rearrangements. In TCRdb, the immuneACCESS table is reduced to in-frame sequences with V and J assigned. These tables do not hold every clone; where another copy was compared, an unresolved V gene accounts for under half, and the others remain unexplained. The V and J calls and clone size come from that table; D and trimming were worked out from the DNA. The sample table holds hundreds of thousands of clones, of which 70% to 90% were seen once. The ten largest clones capture around 0.78% of the sample.

Notes on this clone: Its antigen is still unknown. There are no base qualities to consult, and no much larger clone falls within one base.

This sequence uses TRBV3-1 (or the pseudogene TRBV3-2) and TRBJ2-1; the D gene identity is not certain. Sequenced: peripheral blood. This TCR derives from a woman in her 30s with acute or convalescent COVID-19. The sequence in DNA is TGTGCCAGCAGCCAAGAACTGACGGAGCGCTACAATGAGCAGTTCTTC. Translated, it gives CASSQELTERYNEQFF.